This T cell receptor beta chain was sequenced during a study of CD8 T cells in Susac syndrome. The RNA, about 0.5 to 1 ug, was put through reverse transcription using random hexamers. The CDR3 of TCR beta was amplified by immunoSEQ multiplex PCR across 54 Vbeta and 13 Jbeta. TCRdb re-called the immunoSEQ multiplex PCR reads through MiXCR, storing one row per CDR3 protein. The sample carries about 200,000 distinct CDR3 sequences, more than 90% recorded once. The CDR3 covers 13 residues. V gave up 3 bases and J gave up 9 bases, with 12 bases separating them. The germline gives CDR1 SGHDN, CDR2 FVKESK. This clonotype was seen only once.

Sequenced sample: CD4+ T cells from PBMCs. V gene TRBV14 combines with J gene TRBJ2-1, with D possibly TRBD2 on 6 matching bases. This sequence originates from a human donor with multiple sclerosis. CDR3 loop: CASSQGGRSEQFF. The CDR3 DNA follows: TGTGCCAGCAGCCAGGGGGGAAGGAGTGAGCAGTTCTTC.